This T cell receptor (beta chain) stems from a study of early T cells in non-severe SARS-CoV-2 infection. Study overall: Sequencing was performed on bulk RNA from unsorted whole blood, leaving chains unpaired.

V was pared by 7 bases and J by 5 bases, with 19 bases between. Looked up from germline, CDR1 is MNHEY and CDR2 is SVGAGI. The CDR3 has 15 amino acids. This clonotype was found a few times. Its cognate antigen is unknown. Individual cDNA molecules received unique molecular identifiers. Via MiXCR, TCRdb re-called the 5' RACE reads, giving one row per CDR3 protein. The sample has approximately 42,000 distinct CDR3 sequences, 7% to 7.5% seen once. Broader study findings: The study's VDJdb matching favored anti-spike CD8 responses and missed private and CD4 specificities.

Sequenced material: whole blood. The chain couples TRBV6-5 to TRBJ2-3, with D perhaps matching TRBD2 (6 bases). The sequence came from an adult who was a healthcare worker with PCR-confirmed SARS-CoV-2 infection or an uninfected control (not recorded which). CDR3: CASTAAGSGLDTQYF. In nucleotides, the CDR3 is TGTGCCAGCACCGCCGCGGGATCAGGGTTAGATACGCAGTATTTT.